Listed below are T cell receptor beta chains from one sample, sequenced in a study of identical twins. TCRdb reprocessed the 5' RACE reads via MiXCR and lists one record per CDR3 protein. The repertoire consists of 450,000 or so distinct CDR3 sequences, with 14% occurring once and the leading ten covering about 0.54%. This sample was shared with a second study, whose subject was yellow fever vaccine responses in identical twins.

Sequencing was carried out using CD4+ T cells sorted from blood. These receptors were taken from a woman aged 18-29 years in good health. CDR3s include the opening cysteine and the closing phenylalanine or tryptophan. A D gene is named only where the DNA matches it firmly. Part of the rows lack a size; the others show once, few, many or a class for expanded clones.

d_gene	abundance	len	v_gene	j_gene	CDR3aa	CDR3nt
TRBD2	many	15	TRBV25-1	TRBJ2-1	CASSELAGGYNEQFF	TGTGCCAGCAGTGAACTAGCGGGAGGGTACAATGAGCAGTTCTTC
NA	few	13	TRBV20-1	TRBJ2-1	CSARGHIPGEQFF	TGCAGTGCTAGAGGCCACATCCCCGGTGAGCAGTTCTTC
NA	many	14	TRBV15	TRBJ2-4	CATSRAASKNIQYF	TGTGCCACCAGCAGAGCAGCCAGCAAAAACATTCAGTACTTC
NA	few	13	TRBV7-2	TRBJ2-6	CASSPFGSNVLTF	TGTGCCAGCAGCCCATTTGGATCCAACGTCCTGACTTTC
TRBD1	NA	16	TRBV11-3	TRBJ2-1	CASSLGDRALQWEQFF	TGTGCCAGCAGCTTGGGGGACAGGGCCCTACAGTGGGAGCAGTTCTTC
NA	NA	13	TRBV7-2	TRBJ2-3	CASSLVQDSIQYF	TGTGCCAGCAGCTTAGTACAGGACTCAATCCAGTATTTT
TRBD2	NA	17	TRBV27	TRBJ2-1	CASSLGTSGGLYNEQFF	TGTGCCAGCAGTTTAGGGACTAGCGGGGGCCTTTACAATGAGCAGTTCTTC
NA	many	15	TRBV3-1	TRBJ2-1	CASSQDSGKYNEQFF	TGTGCCAGCAGCCAAGACTCTGGGAAATACAATGAGCAGTTCTTC
TRBD1	NA	15	TRBV7-2	TRBJ2-2	CASSVTGEFVGELFF	TGTGCCAGCAGCGTAACAGGGGAGTTTGTCGGGGAGCTGTTTTTT
NA	NA	14	TRBV27	TRBJ1-5	CASSLQGRDQPQHF	TGTGCCAGCAGTTTACAGGGTAGGGATCAGCCCCAGCATTTT
NA	few	15	TRBV20-1	TRBJ2-1	CSAVGALIASDEQFF	TGCAGTGCCGTAGGGGCGTTAATAGCGTCGGATGAGCAGTTCTTC
NA	few	17	TRBV3-1	TRBJ2-3	CASSPPRGSGNTDTQYF	TGTGCCAGCAGCCCGCCCCGGGGTAGCGGAAACACAGATACGCAGTATTTT
TRBD1	NA	15	TRBV11-3	TRBJ2-1	CASSLERGQYNEQFF	TGTGCCAGCAGCTTAGAGAGGGGACAGTACAATGAGCAGTTCTTC
TRBD1	many	15	TRBV12-3/TRBV12-4	TRBJ1-2	CASSPRTGGGYGYTF	TGTGCCAGCAGTCCGCGGACAGGGGGCGGCTATGGCTACACCTTC
TRBD2	NA	16	TRBV6-5	TRBJ2-2	CASSYMTSGGTGELFF	TGTGCCAGCAGTTACATGACTAGCGGGGGCACCGGGGAGCTGTTTTTT
NA	NA	19	TRBV27	TRBJ2-1	CASSPNTGRIGATYNEQFF	TGTGCCAGCAGTCCCAACACAGGGAGGATAGGGGCAACCTACAATGAGCAGTTCTTC
NA	NA	13	TRBV6-4	TRBJ2-7	CASSQGIGYEQYF	TGTGCCAGCAGCCAGGGGATAGGCTACGAGCAGTACTTC
TRBD1	few	15	TRBV6-1	TRBJ1-5	CASSTDRGSNQPQHF	TGTGCCAGCAGTACGGACAGGGGTAGCAATCAGCCCCAGCATTTT
NA	many	12	TRBV28	TRBJ2-7	CASSSGPYEQYF	TGTGCCAGCAGTTCTGGTCCCTACGAGCAGTACTTC
NA	NA	14	TRBV12-3/TRBV12-4	TRBJ2-4	CASTRRGAKNIQYF	TGTGCCAGCACGAGACGGGGAGCCAAAAACATTCAGTACTTC
NA	few	15	TRBV21-1	TRBJ2-3	CASSKPDGAKDTQYF	TGTGCCAGCAGCAAACCGGACGGGGCTAAAGATACGCAGTATTTT
TRBD1	many	16	TRBV7-2	TRBJ2-7	CASSLDFETGVREQYF	TGTGCCAGCAGCTTAGATTTCGAGACAGGGGTACGGGAGCAGTACTTC
NA	few	13	TRBV20-1	TRBJ2-3	CSGFRSGTDTQYF	TGCAGTGGGTTCAGGAGCGGCACAGATACGCAGTATTTT
TRBD1	NA	14	TRBV2	TRBJ1-5	CASRGDRGGQPQHF	TGTGCCAGCAGAGGGGACAGGGGAGGGCAGCCCCAGCATTTT
NA	NA	13	TRBV28	TRBJ2-2	CASFREDTGELFF	TGTGCCAGCTTCAGGGAAGATACCGGGGAGCTGTTTTTT
NA	few	13	TRBV6-1	TRBJ2-7	CASSERSSYEQYF	TGTGCCAGCAGTGAACGAAGCTCCTACGAGCAGTACTTC
TRBD1	NA	13	TRBV20-1	TRBJ2-3	CSIRTGGGDTQYF	TGCAGTATCCGGACAGGGGGAGGTGATACGCAGTATTTT
NA	few	11	TRBV29-1	TRBJ2-3	CSVEPRDTQYF	TGCAGCGTTGAACCCAGGGATACGCAGTATTTT
NA	few	16	TRBV7-2	TRBJ2-7	CASSLVSLMGAYEQYF	TGTGCCAGCAGCTTAGTTTCATTAATGGGGGCCTACGAGCAGTACTTC
TRBD2	NA	16	TRBV4-1	TRBJ2-1	CASSQESWTSVGEQFF	TGCGCCAGCAGCCAAGAGAGTTGGACTAGCGTTGGTGAGCAGTTCTTC
TRBD2	NA	15	TRBV15	TRBJ2-1	CATSRVKRGDYEQFF	TGTGCCACCAGCAGAGTAAAGCGGGGGGACTATGAGCAGTTCTTC
TRBD2	few	17	TRBV12-3/TRBV12-4	TRBJ2-1	CASSLAGVVGGNNEQFF	TGTGCCAGCAGTTTAGCGGGGGTCGTGGGAGGGAACAATGAGCAGTTCTTC